Listed here is a single TCR beta chain. Its antigen remains unknown. This entry belongs to a study of T cell responses to AZD1222 COVID-19 vaccine. In the study overall: Analysis merged second doses at about 4 or about 12 weeks. Study-level findings and limits: Vaccine-related CD4 TCRs covered spike, predominating at 160-218 and 743-854. None of the repertoires were sampled until the peak T cell response had passed. It was only a handful of AZD1222 recipients who were seropositive at baseline.

The V gene's germline CDR1 is SEHNR and CDR2 FQNEAQ (reference sequence). Trimming cost V 11 bases and J 11 bases; bases outside gene matches: 14. The CDR3 has 13 amino acids. This table comes from immunoSEQ multiplex PCR, and its TCRdb copy is limited to in-frame clones, with some not included. This table holds roughly 100,000 clones, 82% found once. Sequencing used peripheral blood, obtained on day 0 of AZD1222 vaccination. This sequence joins TRBV7-9 and TRBJ1-1; 10 bases agree with TRBD1. This TCR was recovered from an adult in good health. The CDR3 sequence is CAPEPGQGIGAFF. As DNA, the CDR3 is TGTGCCCCCGAACCGGGACAGGGGATTGGGGCTTTCTTT. The whole variable domain, remainder taken from reference TRBV7-9 and TRBJ1-1, is DTGVSQNPRHKITKRGQNVTFRCDPISEHNRLYWYRQTLGQGPEFLTYFQNEAQLEKSRLLSDRFSAERPKGSFSTLEIQRTEQGDSAMYLCAPEPGQGIGAFFGQGTRLTVV.